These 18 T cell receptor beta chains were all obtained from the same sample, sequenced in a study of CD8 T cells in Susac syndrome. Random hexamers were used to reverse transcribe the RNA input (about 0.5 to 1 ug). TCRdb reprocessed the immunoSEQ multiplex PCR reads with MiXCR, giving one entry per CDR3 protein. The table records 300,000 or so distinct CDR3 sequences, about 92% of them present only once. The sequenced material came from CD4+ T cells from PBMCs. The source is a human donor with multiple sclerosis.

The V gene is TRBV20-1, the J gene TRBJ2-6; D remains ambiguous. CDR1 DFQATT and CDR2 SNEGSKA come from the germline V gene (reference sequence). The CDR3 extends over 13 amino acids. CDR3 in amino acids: CSARQPGANVLTF. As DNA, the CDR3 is TGCAGCGCCCGTCAGCCTGGGGCCAACGTCCTGACTTTC.

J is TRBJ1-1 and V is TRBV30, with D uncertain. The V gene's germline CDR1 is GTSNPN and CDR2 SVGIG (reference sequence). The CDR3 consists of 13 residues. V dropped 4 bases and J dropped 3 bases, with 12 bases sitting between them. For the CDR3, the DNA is TGTGCCTGGAAGGCCCACCCGGACACTGAAGCTTTCTTT. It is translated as CAWKAHPDTEAFF.

This CDR3 reads CASSTQGQWSSYEQYF. CDR3 in DNA: TGTGCCAGTAGTACCCAGGGACAGTGGAGCTCCTACGAGCAGTACTTC. The V call is TRBV19, the J call TRBJ2-7; 7 bases are a match to TRBD1. V dropped 4 bases and J dropped 0; count of bases not matched to a gene: 9. The CDR3 has 16 amino acids. From germline, CDR1 is LNHDA and CDR2 SQIVND (reference sequence).

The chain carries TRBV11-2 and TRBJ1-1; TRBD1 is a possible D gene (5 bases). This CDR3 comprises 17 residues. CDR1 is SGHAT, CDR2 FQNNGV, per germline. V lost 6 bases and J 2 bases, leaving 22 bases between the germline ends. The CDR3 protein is CASSYSLYAGGNTEAFF. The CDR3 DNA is TGTGCCAGCAGTTACTCCCTCTACGCTGGGGGTAACACTGAAGCTTTCTTT.

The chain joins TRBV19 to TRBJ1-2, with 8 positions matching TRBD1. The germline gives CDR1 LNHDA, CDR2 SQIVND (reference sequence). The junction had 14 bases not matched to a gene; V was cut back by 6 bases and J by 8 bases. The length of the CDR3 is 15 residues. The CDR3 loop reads CASSPPRQGPRGYTF. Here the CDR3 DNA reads TGTGCCAGTAGCCCCCCCCGACAGGGGCCTCGCGGCTACACCTTC.

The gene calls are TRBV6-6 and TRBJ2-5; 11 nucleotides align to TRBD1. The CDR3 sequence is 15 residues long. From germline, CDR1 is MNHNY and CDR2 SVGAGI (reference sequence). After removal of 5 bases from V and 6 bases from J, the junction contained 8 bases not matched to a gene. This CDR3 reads CASSPPGQGVKTQYF. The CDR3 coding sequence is TGTGCCAGCAGTCCTCCGGGACAGGGGGTCAAGACCCAGTACTTC.

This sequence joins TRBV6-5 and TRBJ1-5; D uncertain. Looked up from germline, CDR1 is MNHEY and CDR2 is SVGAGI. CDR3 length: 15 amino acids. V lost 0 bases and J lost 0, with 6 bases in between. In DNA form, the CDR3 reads TGTGCCAGCAGTTACTCGAAATATAGCAATCAGCCCCAGCATTTT. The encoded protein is CASSYSKYSNQPQHF.

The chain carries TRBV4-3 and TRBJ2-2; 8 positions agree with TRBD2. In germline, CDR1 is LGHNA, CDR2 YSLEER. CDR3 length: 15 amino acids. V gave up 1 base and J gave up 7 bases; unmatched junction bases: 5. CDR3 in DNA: TGCGCCAGCAGCCAAGTCGAGCGGGGGCGCGGGGAGCTGTTTTTT. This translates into CASSQVERGRGELFF.

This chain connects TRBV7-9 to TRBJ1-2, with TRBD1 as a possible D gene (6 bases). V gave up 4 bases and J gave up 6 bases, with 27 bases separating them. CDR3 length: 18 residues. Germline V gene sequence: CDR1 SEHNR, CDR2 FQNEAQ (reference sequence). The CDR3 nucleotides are TGTGCCAGCAGCTCCGGTCGAACCACAGGGAATCCATCTAATGGCTACACCTTC. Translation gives CASSSGRTTGNPSNGYTF.

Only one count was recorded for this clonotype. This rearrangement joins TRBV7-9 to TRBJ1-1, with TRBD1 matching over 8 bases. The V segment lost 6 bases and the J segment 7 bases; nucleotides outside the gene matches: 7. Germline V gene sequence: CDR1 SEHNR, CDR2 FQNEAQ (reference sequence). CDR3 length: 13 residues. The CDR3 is CASRPDRGSEAFF. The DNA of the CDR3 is TGTGCCAGCAGACCAGACAGGGGCAGTGAAGCTTTCTTT.

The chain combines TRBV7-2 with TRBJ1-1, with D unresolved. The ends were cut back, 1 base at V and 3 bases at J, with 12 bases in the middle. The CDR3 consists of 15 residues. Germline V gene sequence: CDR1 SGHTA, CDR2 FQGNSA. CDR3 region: CASSLVGSGDTEAFF. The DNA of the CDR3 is TGTGCCAGCAGCTTAGTTGGCTCCGGGGACACTGAAGCTTTCTTT.

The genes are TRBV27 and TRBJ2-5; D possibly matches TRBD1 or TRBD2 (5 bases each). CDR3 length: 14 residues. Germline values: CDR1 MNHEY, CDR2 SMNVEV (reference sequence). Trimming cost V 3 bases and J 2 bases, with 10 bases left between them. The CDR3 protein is CASSLGVQQETQYF. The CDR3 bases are TGTGCCAGCAGTTTGGGGGTCCAACAAGAGACCCAGTACTTC.

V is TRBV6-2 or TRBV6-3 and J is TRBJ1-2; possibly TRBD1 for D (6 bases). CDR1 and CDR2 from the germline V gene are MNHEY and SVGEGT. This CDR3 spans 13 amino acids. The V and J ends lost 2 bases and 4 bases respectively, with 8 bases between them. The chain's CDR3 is CASSYEDSYGYTF. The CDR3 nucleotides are TGTGCCAGCAGTTACGAGGACAGCTATGGCTACACCTTC.

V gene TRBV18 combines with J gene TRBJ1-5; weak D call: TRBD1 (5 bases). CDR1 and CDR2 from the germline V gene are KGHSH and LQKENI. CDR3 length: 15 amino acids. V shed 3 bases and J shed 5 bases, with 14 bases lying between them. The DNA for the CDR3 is TGTGCCAGCTCACCTTTGGGACTTCCCGATCAGCCCCAGCATTTT. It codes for CASSPLGLPDQPQHF.

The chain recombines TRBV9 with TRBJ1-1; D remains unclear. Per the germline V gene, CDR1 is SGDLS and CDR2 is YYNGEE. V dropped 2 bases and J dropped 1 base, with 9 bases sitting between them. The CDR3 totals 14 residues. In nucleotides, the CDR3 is TGTGCCAGCAGCGTCCGGGCCGAGAACACTGAAGCTTTCTTT. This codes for CASSVRAENTEAFF.

CDR3 protein: CASSLFLQGTETQYF. The CDR3 nucleotides read TGCGCCAGCAGCCTCTTCTTACAGGGAACGGAGACCCAGTACTTC. J is TRBJ2-5 and V is TRBV4-3; D might be TRBD1 (6 bases). From germline, CDR1 is LGHNA and CDR2 YSLEER. The CDR3 length is 15 residues. Trimming took 4 bases from V and 5 from J, leaving 17 bases between them.

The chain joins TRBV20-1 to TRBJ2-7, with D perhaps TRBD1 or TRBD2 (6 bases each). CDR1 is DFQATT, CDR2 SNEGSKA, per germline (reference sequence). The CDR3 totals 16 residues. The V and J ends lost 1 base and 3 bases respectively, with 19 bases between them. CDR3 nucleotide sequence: TGCAGTGCTAGAGGCCTCGGTGGGGGGCCCGACTACGAGCAGTACTTC. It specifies CSARGLGGGPDYEQYF.

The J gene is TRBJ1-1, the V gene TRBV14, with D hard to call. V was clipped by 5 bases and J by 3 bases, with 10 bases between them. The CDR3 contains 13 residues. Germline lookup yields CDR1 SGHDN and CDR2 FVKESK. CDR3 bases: TGTGCCAGCAGCTCTTTCGTTCACACTGAAGCTTTCTTT. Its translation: CASSSFVHTEAFF.